The 28 T cell receptor beta chains below come from one sample, sequenced in a study of T cells in Graves' hyperthyroidism and ophthalmopathy. Amplified TCR beta CDR3 regions derived from RNA transcripts. The HTBI primer set was used in a first-round RT-PCR of the TCR CDR3. One entry per CDR3 protein results from TCRdb running MiXCR on the multiplex PCR reads. The sample holds about 840,000 distinct CDR3 sequences, about two fifths seen once. The sample consisted of blood. The receptors were sampled from a young man with Graves' hyperthyroidism.

This clonotype was detected many times. The chain uses TRBV15 and TRBJ1-5; 7 bases line up with TRBD1. V was clipped by 0 bases and J by 3 bases; unmatched bases: 5. CDR3 length: 16 residues. Germline V gene sequence: CDR1 LNHNV, CDR2 YYDKDF (reference sequence). The CDR3 nucleotides are TGTGCCACCAGCAGAGATCTGACAGGGCACAATCAGCCCCAGCATTTT. Translation gives CATSRDLTGHNQPQHF.

This clonotype was found once. The chain links TRBV10-3 to TRBJ2-5; perhaps TRBD1 as D (6 bases). The V and J ends lost 3 bases and 5 bases respectively, with 19 bases between them. Per the germline V gene, CDR1 is ENHRY and CDR2 is SYGVKD. The CDR3 extends over 16 amino acids. CDR3 loop: CAISDPARGTTETQYF. The CDR3, as DNA: TGTGCCATCAGTGATCCAGCGCGTGGGACAACGGAGACCCAGTACTTC.

The genes are TRBV13 and TRBJ1-1, with a tentative D call TRBD1 (5 bases). Germline CDR1 and CDR2: PRHDT and FYEKMQ (reference sequence). Trimming stripped 3 bases from V and 5 bases from J, with 25 bases between. The length of the CDR3 is 18 residues. The CDR3 nucleotides read TGTGCCAGCAGCTTCACGTCTCAGGACACCGGGGCGTGGACTGAAGCTTTCTTT. Residues: CASSFTSQDTGAWTEAFF.

Comments on this clonotype: Sequence at one end of the junction differs from germline and may be a read error. The V and J genes are TRBV7-1 and TRBJ1-6, with a weak D call TRBD1 (5 bases). TRBV7-1 has ORF status, its function being uncertain. The CDR3 consists of 13 residues. The CDR3 DNA is TGTGCCAGCAGCTCCCTAGGGGATTCACCCCACCACTTT. Translated, it gives CASSSLGDSPHHF.

A remark on this clonotype: A much bigger clone sits one base away, suggesting this may be a read error. The chain employs TRBV19 and TRBJ1-1; a possible D gene is TRBD1 (5 bases). Looked up from germline, CDR1 is LNHDA and CDR2 is SQIVND (reference sequence). V lost 5 bases to trimming and J lost 0 bases, with 16 bases between them. CDR3 length equals 16 residues. CDR3 residues: CASSLVRDGLNTEAFF. The CDR3 DNA follows: TGTGCCAGTAGTCTCGTCAGGGACGGGCTGAACACTGAAGCTTTCTTT. Full variable domain (missing parts from reference TRBV19 and TRBJ1-1): DGGITQSPKYLFRKEGQNVTLSCEQNLNHDAMYWYRQDPGQGLRLIYYSQIVNDFQKGDIAEGYSVSREKKESFPLTVTSAQKNPTAFYLCASSLVRDGLNTEAFFGQGTRLTVV.

This rearrangement joins TRBV11-2 to TRBJ2-5; 12 bases match TRBD2. The length of the CDR3 is 16 residues. In germline, CDR1 is SGHAT, CDR2 FQNNGV. Losses at the gene ends were 4 bases for V and 5 bases for J; bases not matched to a gene: 8. The CDR3 DNA is TGTGCCAGCAGCTCAACACTAGCGGGGGGCTATGAGACCCAGTACTTC. Amino acid sequence: CASSSTLAGGYETQYF.

This clonotype showed up many times. The J gene is TRBJ1-2, the V gene TRBV20-1; D is unresolved. Germline CDR1 DFQATT, CDR2 SNEGSKA (reference sequence). With 1 base removed from V and 4 bases from J, the gap between germline ends came to 7 bases. This CDR3 has 12 residues. The DNA of the CDR3 is TGCAGTGCTAGAGTGGCAGCCTATGGCTACACCTTC. Protein: CSARVAAYGYTF.

This clonotype was recorded a few times. This CDR3 is CASNPGSSETQYF. CDR3 bases: TGTGCCAGCAACCCAGGGTCAAGCGAGACCCAGTACTTC. The V gene is TRBV5-2, the J gene TRBJ2-5; the table gives TRBD1 as D, unverified against the DNA. TRBV5-2 is a pseudogene segment. This CDR3 region has 13 residues.

The genes are TRBV7-8 and TRBJ1-5; maybe TRBD1 (6 bases). The CDR3 is made up of 15 amino acids. The V end lost 3 bases, the J end lost 4 bases, and 13 bases lay between the germline ends. Germline assignment: CDR1 SGHVS and CDR2 FQNEAQ. The CDR3 bases are TGTGCCAGCAGCTTTAACAGGGATCGGAATCAGCCCCAGCATTTT. The encoded protein is CASSFNRDRNQPQHF.

Comments on this clonotype: Possible read error: a much larger clone is one base away. The chain joins TRBV11-3 to TRBJ1-6, with TRBD1 as a possible D gene (5 bases). With 7 bases removed from V and 9 bases from J, the gap between germline ends came to 19 bases. CDR1 and CDR2 (germline): SGHNT, YENEEA. CDR3 length: 15 residues. The CDR3 region is CASTPRQSLSSPLHF. The DNA of the CDR3 is TGTGCCAGCACCCCACGACAGAGCCTGAGTTCACCCCTCCACTTT.

Many counts were recorded for this clonotype. This sequence joins TRBV24-1 and TRBJ2-5; 7 bases line up with TRBD2. The germline gives CDR1 KGHDR, CDR2 SFDVKD. J lost 5 bases, V lost 4 bases, and 12 bases had no gene match. The CDR3 has 16 amino acids. The CDR3 here is CATSDLQQAGRETQYF. The CDR3 nucleotides read TGTGCCACCAGTGACTTACAACAAGCGGGGAGGGAGACCCAGTACTTC.

The chain recombines TRBV2 with TRBJ2-5; TRBD1 might be the D (5 bases). Trimming pared 3 bases from V and 2 bases from J, leaving 10 bases between. CDR3 length: 14 residues. Germline V gene data show CDR1 as SNHLY and CDR2 as FYNNEI. Here the CDR3 reads CASSDRALQETQYF. The DNA for the CDR3 is TGTGCCAGCAGTGACAGGGCCTTACAAGAGACCCAGTACTTC.

Only a few counts were recorded for this clonotype. The junction departs from germline at one end; a sequencing error may be responsible. The chain recombines TRBV7-6 with TRBJ2-2; D call uncertain. CDR3 size: 16 residues. From germline, CDR1 is SGHVS and CDR2 FNYEAQ. CDR3 DNA: TGTGCCAGCAGCCCTTATGCGGAATCGAACACCGAGGAGCTGTTTTTT. It translates to CASSPYAESNTEELFF. Based on the CDR3 plus reference TRBV7-6 and TRBJ2-2, the full variable domain is GAGVSQSPRYKVTKRGQDVALRCDPISGHVSLYWYRQALGQGPEFLTYFNYEAQQDKSGLPNDRFSAERPEGSISTLTIQRTEQRDSAMYRCASSPYAESNTEELFFGEGSRLTVL.

This clonotype has just a few counts. The V call is TRBV20-1, the J call TRBJ2-7; TRBD1 might be the D (6 bases). CDR1 and CDR2 from the germline V gene are DFQATT and SNEGSKA (reference sequence). Trimming removed 6 bases at V and 6 bases at J, with 15 bases between. The CDR3 is made up of 12 amino acids. The DNA of the CDR3 is TGCAGTGCGGAACAGGGTACCTCCGAGCAGTACTTC. The encoded protein is CSAEQGTSEQYF.

On this clonotype: The junction differs from germline at one of its ends, possibly a read error. V usage is TRBV11-2 and J usage is TRBJ2-2; D tentatively reads TRBD1 or TRBD2 (5 bases each). The CDR3 covers 12 residues. Germline V gene sequence: CDR1 SGHAT, CDR2 FQNNGV. The CDR3 reads CASTYGAGELLF. As DNA, the CDR3 is TGTGCCAGCACCTACGGGGCCGGGGAGCTGCTTTTT.

Only a few counts were recorded for this clonotype. The rearrangement uses TRBV12-3 or TRBV12-4 and TRBJ1-5, with D possibly being TRBD1 (6 bases). This CDR3 comprises 14 residues. V lost 6 bases to trimming and J lost 7 bases, with 16 bases between them. The CDR3 loop is CASSQGIGGQPQHF. The DNA for the CDR3 is TGTGCCAGCAGCCAAGGGATAGGGGGGCAGCCCCAGCATTTT.

J is TRBJ1-2 and V is TRBV7-9; D call uncertain. V was cut by 2 bases and J by 7 bases, with 5 bases left in between. Germline CDR1 and CDR2: SEHNR and FQNEAQ (reference sequence). This CDR3 has 11 amino acids. CDR3 sequence reads: CASSLLGGYTF. The CDR3 nucleotides are TGTGCCAGCAGCTTATTAGGTGGCTACACCTTC. The whole variable domain, remainder taken from reference TRBV7-9 and TRBJ1-2, is DTGVSQNPRHKITKRGQNVTFRCDPISEHNRLYWYRQTLGQGPEFLTYFQNEAQLEKSRLLSDRFSAERPKGSFSTLEIQRTEQGDSAMYLCASSLLGGYTFGSGTRLTVV.

This clonotype has just a few counts. The chain uses TRBV2 and TRBJ2-7; D may be TRBD1 (6 bases). The germline CDR1 and CDR2 sequences are SNHLY and FYNNEI. The CDR3 sequence is 14 residues long. V gave up 5 bases and J gave up 3 bases, with 14 bases separating them. The CDR3 sequence: CASSPTRQDYEQYF. The CDR3 DNA reads as TGTGCCAGCAGTCCCACCCGACAGGACTACGAGCAGTACTTC.

This clonotype appeared a few times. The V gene is TRBV9, the J gene TRBJ1-1, with D possibly TRBD1 on 6 matching bases. This CDR3 is 15 amino acids long. V was cut by 5 bases and J by 1 base, with 15 bases left in between. CDR1 is SGDLS and CDR2 is YYNGEE in the germline V gene. The DNA of the CDR3 is TGTGCCAGCAGTCCTACCGGGACATCGAACACTGAAGCTTTCTTT. It codes for CASSPTGTSNTEAFF.

The rearrangement uses TRBV9 and TRBJ1-5; D is unresolved. Trimming removed 4 bases at V and 7 bases at J, with 12 bases between. Germline loops: CDR1 SGDLS, CDR2 YYNGEE. This CDR3 comprises 13 residues. In DNA, the CDR3 is TGTGCCAGCAGCCCCGGGAGCAGCCAGCCCCAGCATTTT. Its protein is CASSPGSSQPQHF.

V usage is TRBV13 and J usage is TRBJ1-3, with D hard to call. V shed 6 bases and J shed 7 bases, with 13 bases lying between them. Germline V lookup: CDR1 PRHDT, CDR2 FYEKMQ (reference sequence). This CDR3 has 13 residues. The CDR3 bases are TGTGCCAGCAGTGGAGGGCCCCGGAACACCATATATTTT. Protein: CASSGGPRNTIYF.

On this clonotype: One junction end does not reproduce the germline sequence, and a read error may be involved. The chain combines TRBV7-7 with TRBJ2-5, with D possibly called TRBD1 or TRBD2 (5 bases each). The CDR3 is made up of 15 amino acids. Germline CDR1 reads SSHAT; CDR2 reads FNYEAQ (reference sequence). The CDR3 DNA reads TGTGCTAGCAGCCTTAGGACCCGAGGGGAAGAGACCCAGTACTTC. This sequence encodes CASSLRTRGEETQYF.

The genes are TRBV2 and TRBJ1-5; D ambiguous. V was clipped by 3 bases and J by 0 bases, with 9 bases between them. There are 15 residues in the CDR3. Germline assignment: CDR1 SNHLY and CDR2 FYNNEI. The CDR3 loop is CASSETSNSNQPQHF. As DNA, the CDR3 is TGTGCCAGCAGTGAGACATCGAATAGCAATCAGCCCCAGCATTTT.

V usage is TRBV28 and J usage is TRBJ2-7; 9 nucleotides align to TRBD2. CDR1 and CDR2 from the germline V gene are MDHEN and SYDVKM. The CDR3 sequence is 13 residues long. Germline trimming cut 6 bases from V and 7 bases from J; bases unmatched to any gene: 7. The CDR3 protein is CASRGLAPGEQYF. The CDR3, as DNA: TGTGCCAGCAGGGGACTAGCTCCAGGGGAGCAGTACTTC. Filled out from reference TRBV28 and TRBJ2-7, the complete variable domain reads DVKVTQSSRYLVKRTGEKVFLECVQDMDHENMFWYRQDPGLGLRLIYFSYDVKMKEKGDIPEGYSVSREKKERFSLILESASTNQTSMYLCASRGLAPGEQYFGPGTRLTVT.

There are a few counts of this clonotype. The rearrangement uses TRBV5-1 and TRBJ1-4; 7 nucleotides agree with TRBD1. Germline V gives CDR1 SGHRS, CDR2 YFSETQ. V lost 5 bases and J lost 5; bases outside the gene matches: 6. The CDR3 covers 14 residues. CDR3 loop: CASRWAGGNEKLFF. DNA for the CDR3: TGCGCCAGCAGATGGGCAGGGGGGAATGAAAAACTGTTTTTT.

V gene TRBV11-2 combines with J gene TRBJ2-2; D may be TRBD2 (6 bases). V lost 8 bases, J lost 6 bases, and 16 bases lay in between. CDR3 length: 14 residues. CDR1 and CDR2 (germline): SGHAT, FQNNGV. The CDR3 loop reads CASDGGSSPGELFF. CDR3 nucleotide sequence: TGTGCCAGCGATGGGGGGAGCTCTCCCGGGGAGCTGTTTTTT.

This clonotype was observed a handful of times. CDR3 sequence reads: CASRQGTDENEKLFF. The CDR3 bases are TGTGCCAGCAGGCAAGGGACAGACGAGAATGAAAAACTGTTTTTT. The chain couples TRBV6-6 to TRBJ1-4; 7 bases line up with TRBD1. Trimming at V came to 6 bases and at J to 5 bases, leaving 9 bases not matched to a gene. The CDR3 totals 15 residues. Germline V gives CDR1 MNHNY, CDR2 SVGAGI (reference sequence).

This clonotype was observed at least ten times. CDR3 in amino acids: CASSLWTGNYEQYF. CDR3 nucleotide sequence: TGTGCCAGCAGCTTATGGACAGGGAACTACGAGCAGTACTTC. This chain uses TRBV7-8 with TRBJ2-7; 8 bases are shared with TRBD1. The CDR3 loop spans 14 amino acids. Per germline, CDR1 SGHVS and CDR2 FQNEAQ. The ends lost 2 bases at V and 3 bases at J; junction bases unmatched: 3.